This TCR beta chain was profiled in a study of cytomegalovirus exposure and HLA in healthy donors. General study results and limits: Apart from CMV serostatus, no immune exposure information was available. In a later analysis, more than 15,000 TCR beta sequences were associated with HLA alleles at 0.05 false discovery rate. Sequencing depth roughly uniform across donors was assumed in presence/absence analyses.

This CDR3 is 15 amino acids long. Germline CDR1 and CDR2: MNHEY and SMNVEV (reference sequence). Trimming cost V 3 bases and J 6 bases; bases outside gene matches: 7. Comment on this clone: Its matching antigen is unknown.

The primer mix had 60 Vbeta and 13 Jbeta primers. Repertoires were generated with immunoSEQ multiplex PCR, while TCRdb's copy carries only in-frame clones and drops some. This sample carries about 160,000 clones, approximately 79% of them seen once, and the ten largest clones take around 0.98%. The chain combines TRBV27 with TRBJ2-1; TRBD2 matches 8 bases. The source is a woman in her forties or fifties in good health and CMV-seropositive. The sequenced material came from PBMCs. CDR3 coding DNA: TGTGCCAGCAGTTTGATCGGGGGGGCCCCCAATGAGCAGTTCTTC. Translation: CASSLIGGAPNEQFF.